The sequence of this T cell receptor (beta chain) was determined in a study of cytotoxic CD8 clonotypes in ibrutinib-treated CLL. The data were produced by immunoSEQ multiplex PCR, yet TCRdb's version contains in-frame clones alone and is incomplete. This table has approximately 190,000 clones, roughly 65% appearing once. The material sequenced was PBMCs, taken after 12 months of ibrutinib treatment. The TCR originated in a human donor with chronic lymphocytic leukemia.

Here the CDR3 reads CASSLGAGSYNEQFF. As DNA, the CDR3 is TGTGCCAGCAGCCTCGGGGCAGGGTCATACAATGAGCAGTTCTTC. The rearrangement links TRBV7-9 to TRBJ2-1, with D possibly called TRBD1 or TRBD2 (5 bases each). The CDR3 is 15 residues long. Trimming pared 5 bases from V and 4 bases from J, leaving 15 bases between. Germline CDR1 is SEHNR and CDR2 is FQNEAQ (reference sequence).